This T cell receptor beta chain originates from a study of vaccination effects on CD4 cells after COVID-19. The V end was cut by 0 bases, the J end by 8 bases, with 10 bases between. Germline V gene sequence: CDR1 MGHRA, CDR2 YSYEKL. This CDR3 has 13 residues. The method was immunoSEQ multiplex PCR; TCRdb's version includes in-frame clones alone and lacks a portion of them. Of 25,000 to 30,000 clones in the sample, about 70% were seen once. Antigen-specific CD4+ T cells were first expanded with viral peptide pools by the ViraFEST assay and only then sequenced. Following an approximately eleven-day culture, CD4+ T cells were purified. Vaccinated participants had no history of SARS-CoV-2 infection and tested negative for nucleocapsid antibodies. Some 2.2 million PBMC per well were cultured with approximately 10 IU/ml IL-2 and approximately 9.1 ug/ml peptides. In the case of this clone: Its antigen remains unknown.

This specimen was CD4+ T cells from PBMCs cultured with HCoV-NL63 spike peptides, taken before COVID-19 vaccination. The sequence came from a human donor who received a COVID-19 vaccine. The chain has TRBV4-1 and TRBJ1-1; weak D call: TRBD1 (5 bases). As DNA, the CDR3 is TGCGCCAGCAGCCAAGATCCCGACAGCGAAGCTTTCTTT. The encoded protein is CASSQDPDSEAFF.